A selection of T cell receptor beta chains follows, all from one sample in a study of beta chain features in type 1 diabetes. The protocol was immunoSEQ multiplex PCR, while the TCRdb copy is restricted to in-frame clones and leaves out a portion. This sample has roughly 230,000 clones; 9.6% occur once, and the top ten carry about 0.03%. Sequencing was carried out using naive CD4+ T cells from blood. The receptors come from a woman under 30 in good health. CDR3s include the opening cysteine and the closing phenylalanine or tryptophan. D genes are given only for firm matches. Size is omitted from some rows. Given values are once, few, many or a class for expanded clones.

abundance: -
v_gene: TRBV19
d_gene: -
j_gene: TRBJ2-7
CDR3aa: CASGTYPYEQYF
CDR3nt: TGTGCCAGTGGGACTTATCCCTACGAGCAGTACTTC

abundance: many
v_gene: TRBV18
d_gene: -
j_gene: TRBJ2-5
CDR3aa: CASSPPGRSSLNF
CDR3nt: TGTGCCAGCTCACCACCGGGCAGGTCCTCCTTGAACTTC

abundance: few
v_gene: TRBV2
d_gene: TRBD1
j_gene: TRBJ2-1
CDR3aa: CASSGGRTGPNEQFF
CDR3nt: TGTGCCAGCAGTGGGGGTAGGACAGGGCCCAATGAGCAGTTCTTC

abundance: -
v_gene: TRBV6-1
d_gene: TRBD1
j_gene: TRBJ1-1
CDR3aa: CASSRQGSNTEAFF
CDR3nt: TGTGCCAGCAGTAGACAGGGCTCGAACACTGAAGCTTTCTTT

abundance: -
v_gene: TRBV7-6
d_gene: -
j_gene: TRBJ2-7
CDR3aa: CASSLDQGSYEQYF
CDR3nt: TGTGCCAGCAGCTTAGATCAGGGCTCCTACGAGCAGTACTTC

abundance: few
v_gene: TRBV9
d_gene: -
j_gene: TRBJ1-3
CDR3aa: CASSVGGRGSGNTIYF
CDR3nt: TGTGCCAGCAGCGTAGGGGGCAGGGGATCTGGAAACACCATATATTTT

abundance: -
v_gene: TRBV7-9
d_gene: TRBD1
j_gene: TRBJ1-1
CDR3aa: CATTGVSGTEAFF
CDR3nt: TGTGCCACGACAGGGGTCTCGGGCACTGAAGCTTTCTTT

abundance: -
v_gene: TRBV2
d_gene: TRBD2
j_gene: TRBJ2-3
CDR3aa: CASSEFPAGALSDTQYF
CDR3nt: TGTGCCAGCAGTGAATTTCCGGCGGGAGCCCTCTCCGATACGCAGTATTTT

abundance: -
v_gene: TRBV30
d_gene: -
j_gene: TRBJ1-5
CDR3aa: CAWSVERTIGNQPQHF
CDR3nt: TGTGCCTGGAGTGTAGAGAGGACTATCGGCAATCAGCCCCAGCATTTT

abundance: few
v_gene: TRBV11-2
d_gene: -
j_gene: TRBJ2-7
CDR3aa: CASSLVSSSSYEQYF
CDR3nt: TGTGCCAGCAGCTTAGTTAGCTCAAGCTCCTACGAGCAGTACTTC

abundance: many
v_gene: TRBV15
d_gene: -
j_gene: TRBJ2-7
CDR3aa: CATSDSVYEQYF
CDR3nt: TGTGCCACCAGCGACAGCGTGTACGAGCAGTACTTC

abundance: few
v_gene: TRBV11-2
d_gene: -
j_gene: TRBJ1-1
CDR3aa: CASSLLYRANTEAFF
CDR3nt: TGTGCCAGCAGCTTACTTTACAGGGCCAACACTGAAGCTTTCTTT

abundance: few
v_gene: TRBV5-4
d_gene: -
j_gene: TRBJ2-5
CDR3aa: CASSSDHRELKETQYF
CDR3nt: TGTGCCAGCAGCAGTGATCACCGGGAGTTAAAAGAGACCCAGTACTTC

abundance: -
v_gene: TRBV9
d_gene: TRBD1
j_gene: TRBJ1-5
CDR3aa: CASSGQGARCNQPQHF
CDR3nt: TGTGCCAGCAGCGGCCAGGGGGCGCGGTGCAATCAGCCCCAGCATTTT

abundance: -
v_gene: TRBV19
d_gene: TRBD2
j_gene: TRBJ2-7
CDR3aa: CATRSSGPLYEQYF
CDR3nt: TGTGCCACCCGTTCTAGCGGGCCCCTCTACGAGCAGTACTTC

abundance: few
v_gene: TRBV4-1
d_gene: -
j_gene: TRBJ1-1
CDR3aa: CASSQKQMKQGWTEAFF
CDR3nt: TGCGCCAGCAGCCAAAAGCAAATGAAACAGGGCTGGACTGAAGCTTTCTTT

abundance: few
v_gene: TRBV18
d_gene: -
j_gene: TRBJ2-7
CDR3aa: CASSPGTGDPAGGPPYEQYF
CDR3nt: TGTGCCAGCTCCCCCGGGACAGGGGATCCGGCGGGAGGGCCCCCCTACGAGCAGTACTTC

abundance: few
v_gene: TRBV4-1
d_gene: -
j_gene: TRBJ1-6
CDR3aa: CASSQDSKLSTSPLHF
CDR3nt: TGCGCCAGCAGCCAAGATAGTAAGTTATCTACTTCACCCCTCCACTTT

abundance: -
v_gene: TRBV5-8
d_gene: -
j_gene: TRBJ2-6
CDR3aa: CASSFGGLTGANVLTF
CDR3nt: TGTGCCAGCAGCTTCGGAGGGCTGACTGGGGCCAACGTCCTGACTTTC

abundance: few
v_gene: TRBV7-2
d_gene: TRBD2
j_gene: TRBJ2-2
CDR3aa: CASSFSSAGGFTGELFF
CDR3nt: TGTGCCAGCAGCTTTTCGTCAGCGGGAGGTTTCACCGGGGAGCTGTTTTTT

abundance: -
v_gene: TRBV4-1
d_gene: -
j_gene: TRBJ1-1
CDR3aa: CASSQRTEKNTEAFF
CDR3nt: TGCGCCAGCAGCCAAAGGACAGAGAAGAACACTGAAGCTTTCTTT

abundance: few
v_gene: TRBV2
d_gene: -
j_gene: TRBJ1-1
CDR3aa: CASETLNTEAFF
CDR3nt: TGTGCCAGTGAGACACTCAACACTGAAGCTTTCTTT

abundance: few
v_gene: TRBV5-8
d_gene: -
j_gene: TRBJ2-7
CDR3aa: CASSLRGSQSYEQYF
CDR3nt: TGTGCCAGCAGCTTGAGGGGCAGCCAGTCCTACGAGCAGTACTTC

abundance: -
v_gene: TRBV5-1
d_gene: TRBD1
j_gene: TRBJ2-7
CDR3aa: CASSLGDRDSYEQYF
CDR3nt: TGCGCCAGCAGCTTGGGGGACAGAGACTCCTACGAGCAGTACTTC

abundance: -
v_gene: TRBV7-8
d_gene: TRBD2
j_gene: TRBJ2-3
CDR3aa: CASSLLARGGTDTQYF
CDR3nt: TGTGCCAGCAGCTTATTGGCGCGGGGGGGAACAGATACGCAGTATTTT

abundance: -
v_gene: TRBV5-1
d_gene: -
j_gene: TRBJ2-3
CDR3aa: CASSFSGRGSTDTQYF
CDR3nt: TGCGCCAGCAGCTTCTCAGGACGGGGGAGCACAGATACGCAGTATTTT

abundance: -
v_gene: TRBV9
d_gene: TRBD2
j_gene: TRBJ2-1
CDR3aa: CASSVQLAGDEQFF
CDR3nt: TGTGCCAGCAGCGTGCAACTAGCGGGAGACGAGCAGTTCTTC

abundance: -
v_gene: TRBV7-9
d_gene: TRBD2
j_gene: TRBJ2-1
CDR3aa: CASSGTSGGTYNEQFF
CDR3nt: TGTGCCAGCAGCGGGACTAGCGGGGGGACCTACAATGAGCAGTTCTTC

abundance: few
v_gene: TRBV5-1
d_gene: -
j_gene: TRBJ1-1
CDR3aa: CASSWAGGSGQNTEAFF
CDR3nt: TGCGCCAGCAGCTGGGCCGGGGGATCGGGCCAGAACACTGAAGCTTTCTTT

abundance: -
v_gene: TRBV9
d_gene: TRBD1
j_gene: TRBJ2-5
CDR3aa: CASSVGGQGKQETQYF
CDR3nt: TGTGCCAGCAGCGTAGGGGGACAGGGGAAGCAAGAGACCCAGTACTTC

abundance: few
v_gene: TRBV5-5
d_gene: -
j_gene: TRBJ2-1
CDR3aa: CASSPIGASPGWGQFF
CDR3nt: TGTGCCAGCAGCCCAATAGGGGCTTCCCCCGGGTGGGGGCAGTTCTTC

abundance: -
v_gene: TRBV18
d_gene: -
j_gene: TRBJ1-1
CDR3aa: CASSVAETYDTEAFF
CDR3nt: TGTGCCAGCTCAGTAGCGGAGACCTACGACACTGAAGCTTTCTTT

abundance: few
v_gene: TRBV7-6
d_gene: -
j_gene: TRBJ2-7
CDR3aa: CASSLGQGGNYEQYF
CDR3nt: TGTGCCAGCAGCTTAGGGCAGGGCGGGAACTACGAGCAGTACTTC

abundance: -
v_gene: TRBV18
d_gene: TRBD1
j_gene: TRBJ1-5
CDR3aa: CASSTGTGGYQPQHF
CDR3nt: TGTGCCAGCTCAACCGGGACAGGGGGCTATCAGCCCCAGCATTTT

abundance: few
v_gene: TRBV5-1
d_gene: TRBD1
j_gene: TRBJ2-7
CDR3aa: CASSSGQATYEQYF
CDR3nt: TGCGCCAGCAGCTCGGGACAGGCTACCTACGAGCAGTACTTC

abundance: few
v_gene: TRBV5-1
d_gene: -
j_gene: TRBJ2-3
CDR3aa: CASSLEGSDTQYF
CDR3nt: TGCGCCAGCAGCTTGGAGGGGTCAGATACGCAGTATTTT

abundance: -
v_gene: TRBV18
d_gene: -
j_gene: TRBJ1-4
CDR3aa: CASSPLAVSPLTNEKLFF
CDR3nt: TGTGCCAGCTCACCACTAGCTGTATCGCCACTAACTAATGAAAAACTGTTTTTT

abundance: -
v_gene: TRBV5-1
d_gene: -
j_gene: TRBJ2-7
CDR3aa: CASSLESSYEQYF
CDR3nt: TGCGCCAGCAGCTTGGAATCTTCCTACGAGCAGTACTTC

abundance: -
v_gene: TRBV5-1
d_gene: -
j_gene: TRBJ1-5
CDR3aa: CASSRLNRASNQPQHF
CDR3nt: TGCGCCAGCAGCCGACTCAACAGGGCTAGCAATCAGCCCCAGCATTTT

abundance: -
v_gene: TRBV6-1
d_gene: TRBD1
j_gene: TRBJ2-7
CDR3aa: CASSEYRGASYEQYF
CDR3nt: TGTGCCAGCAGTGAATACAGGGGCGCCTCCTACGAGCAGTACTTC

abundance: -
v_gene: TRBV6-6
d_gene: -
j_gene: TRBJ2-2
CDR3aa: CASIQQGPGELFF
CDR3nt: TGTGCCAGCATTCAACAGGGTCCCGGGGAGCTGTTTTTT

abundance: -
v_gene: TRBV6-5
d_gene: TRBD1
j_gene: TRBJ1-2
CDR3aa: CASSSGDRWYGYTF
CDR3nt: TGTGCCAGCAGTTCCGGGGACAGGTGGTATGGCTACACCTTC

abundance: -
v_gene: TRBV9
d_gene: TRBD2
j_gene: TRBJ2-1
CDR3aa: CASSVGLAGERPLQFF
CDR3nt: TGTGCCAGCAGCGTAGGACTAGCGGGCGAGAGACCCCTACAGTTCTTC

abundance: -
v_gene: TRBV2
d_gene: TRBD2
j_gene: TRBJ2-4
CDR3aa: CASSLAGLEILAKNIQYF
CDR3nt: TGTGCCAGCAGTTTAGCGGGGCTGGAAATCCTGGCCAAAAACATTCAGTACTTC

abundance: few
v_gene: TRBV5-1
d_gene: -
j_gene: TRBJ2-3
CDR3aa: CASTRQGLADTQYF
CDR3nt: TGCGCCTCCACGCGACAGGGACTCGCAGATACGCAGTATTTT

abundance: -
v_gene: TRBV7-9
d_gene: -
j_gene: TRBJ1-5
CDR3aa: CASSPGSASNQPQHF
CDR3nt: TGTGCCAGCAGTCCAGGTTCAGCTAGCAATCAGCCCCAGCATTTT

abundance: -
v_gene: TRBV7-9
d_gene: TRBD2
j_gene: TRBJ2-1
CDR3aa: CASSLGLAGGGSYNEQFF
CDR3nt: TGTGCCAGCAGCCTAGGACTAGCGGGAGGTGGTAGCTACAATGAGCAGTTCTTC

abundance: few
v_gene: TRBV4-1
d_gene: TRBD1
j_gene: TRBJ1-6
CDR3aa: CASSHARDRESSYNSPLHF
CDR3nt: TGCGCCAGCAGCCATGCCCGGGACAGGGAAAGCTCCTATAATTCACCCCTCCACTTT

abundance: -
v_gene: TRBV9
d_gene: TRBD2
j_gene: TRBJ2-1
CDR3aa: CASTVGLAGDNEQFF
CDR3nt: TGTGCCAGCACCGTAGGGCTAGCGGGAGATAATGAGCAGTTCTTC

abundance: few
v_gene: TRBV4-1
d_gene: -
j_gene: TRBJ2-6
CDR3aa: CASSQVVGRGTYSGANVLTF
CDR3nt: TGCGCCAGCAGCCAAGTCGTAGGGAGGGGGACCTACTCTGGGGCCAACGTCCTGACTTTC

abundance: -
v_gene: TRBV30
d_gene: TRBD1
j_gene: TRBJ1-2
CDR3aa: CAWSRPDRASRYGYTF
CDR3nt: TGTGCCTGGAGTCGTCCGGACAGGGCTTCTCGCTATGGCTACACCTTC

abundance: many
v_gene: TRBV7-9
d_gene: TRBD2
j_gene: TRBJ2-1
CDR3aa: CASSLGALAGVVNEQFF
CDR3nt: TGTGCCAGCAGCTTAGGAGCCCTAGCGGGAGTGGTCAATGAGCAGTTCTTC

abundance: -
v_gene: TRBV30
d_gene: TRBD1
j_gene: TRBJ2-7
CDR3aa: CAWRAGGSYEQYF
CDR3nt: TGTGCCTGGAGGGCAGGGGGCTCCTACGAGCAGTACTTC

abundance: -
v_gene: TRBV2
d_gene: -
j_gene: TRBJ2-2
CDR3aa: CASSEEQPGAGELFF
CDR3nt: TGTGCCAGCAGTGAAGAACAGCCCGGGGCCGGGGAGCTGTTTTTT

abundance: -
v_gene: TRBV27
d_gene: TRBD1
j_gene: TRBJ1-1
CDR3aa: CASSWGQGVDTEAFF
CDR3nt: TGTGCCAGCAGTTGGGGACAGGGGGTAGACACTGAAGCTTTCTTT

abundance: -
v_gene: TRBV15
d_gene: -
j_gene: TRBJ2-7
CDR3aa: CATSRGRVAYEQYF
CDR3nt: TGTGCCACCAGCAGAGGCAGGGTAGCCTACGAGCAGTACTTC

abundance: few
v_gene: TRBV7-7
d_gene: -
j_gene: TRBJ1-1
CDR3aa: CASSSGTEAFF
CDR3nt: TGTGCCAGCAGCTCGGGAACTGAAGCTTTCTTT